Following are 15 T cell receptor beta chains from one sample sequenced in a study of regulatory T cells in long-lasting Graves disease. Building of the TCR beta libraries involved iRepertoire HTBI primers and Arm-PCR of CDR3 regions. MiXCR, run by TCRdb on the multiplex PCR reads, gives a single entry per CDR3 protein. The data show 350,000 to 550,000 distinct CDR3 sequences, more than 12% seen once. Specified time point: newly diagnosed GD, antithyroid drugs for less than 3 months. The authors made the TCR library using RNA they extracted from PBMCs. This sample also appeared in a second study, on T cells in Graves' hyperthyroidism and ophthalmopathy.

Sequences were derived from peripheral blood mononuclear cells (PBMCs), sampled at new diagnosis, from a patient treated with antithyroid drugs. The receptors derive from a woman in her thirties with Graves disease.

This clonotype was seen more than once but under ten times. V and J are TRBV6-9 and TRBJ1-1, with 9 bases matching TRBD1. Trimming cost V 4 bases and J 8 bases; bases outside gene matches: 5. Per germline, CDR1 MNHGY and CDR2 SVAAGI. This CDR3 has 13 residues. The CDR3 DNA is TGTGCCAGCAGTTGGACCGGGACAGGGGAAGCTTTCTTT. As protein: CASSWTGTGEAFF.

This clonotype was picked up many times. The rearrangement uses TRBV7-9 and TRBJ2-3, with 7 bases aligning to TRBD2. Germline V lookup: CDR1 SEHNR, CDR2 FQNEAQ (reference sequence). This CDR3 comprises 15 residues. The V and J ends lost 6 bases and 2 bases, in that order; junction bases with no gene match: 8. DNA of the CDR3: TGTGCCAGCAGTTTTCCAGCGGGACCCACAGATACGCAGTATTTT. Translated: CASSFPAGPTDTQYF.

This clonotype occurred a few times. The chain employs TRBV6-2 or TRBV6-3 and TRBJ1-3; no clear D gene. The V end lost 6 bases, the J end lost 0 bases, and 12 bases lay between the germline ends. The CDR3 totals 15 residues. Germline CDR1 is MNHEY and CDR2 is SVGEGT. As DNA, the CDR3 is TGTGCCAGCAGCCCATATACGAGCTCTGGAAACACCATATATTTT. It yields the protein CASSPYTSSGNTIYF.

This clonotype turned up a few times. The chain uses TRBV20-1 and TRBJ2-5; 9 bases are shared with TRBD2. Trimming removed 2 bases from V and 3 bases from J; junction bases left unmatched: 10. This CDR3 has 16 amino acids. CDR1 and CDR2 from the germline V gene are DFQATT and SNEGSKA (reference sequence). The CDR3 protein is CSARPRGGRAEETQYF. DNA for the CDR3: TGCAGTGCTAGACCGCGGGGCGGGAGGGCCGAAGAGACCCAGTACTTC.

This clonotype has just one count. This may be a read error: a much more frequent sequence differs by one nucleotide. V and J are TRBV5-1 and TRBJ1-1; D remains ambiguous. Trimming stripped 2 bases from V and 0 bases from J, with 11 bases between. Germline V CDR1 and CDR2: SGHRS, YFSETQ. CDR3 length: 15 residues. The CDR3 here is CASSFSDGLNTEAFF. CDR3 in DNA: TGCGCCAGCAGCTTTTCGGACGGACTGAACACTGAAGCTTTCTTT.

This clonotype was found a few times. This chain uses TRBV11-3 with TRBJ2-1; no definite D call. Between the trimmed V and J ends, which lost 2 bases and 10 bases, there was a span of 6 bases. The germline V gene encodes CDR1 SGHNT and CDR2 YENEEA. The CDR3 has 11 residues. This chain's CDR3 is CASSLIAEQFF. CDR3 in DNA: TGTGCCAGCAGCTTAATAGCCGAGCAGTTCTTC.

Many counts were recorded for this clonotype. This chain joins TRBV28 and TRBJ2-7; tentatively, D is TRBD1 (5 bases). V gave up 11 bases and J gave up 2 bases, with 19 bases separating them. Germline V gives CDR1 MDHEN, CDR2 SYDVKM. The CDR3 covers 14 residues. DNA of the CDR3: TGTGCCGGCTACAGGAGAAGGGAACCCTACGAGCAGTACTTC. Translating it yields CAGYRRREPYEQYF.

Points on this clonotype: A much larger clone is a single base away; this may be a read error. The rearrangement links TRBV3-1 to TRBJ2-7; D is tentatively TRBD1 or TRBD2 (5 bases each). The CDR3 sequence is 16 residues long. Germline CDR1 is LGHDT and CDR2 is YNNKEL (reference sequence). Trimming pared 4 bases from V and 2 bases from J, leaving 18 bases between. The CDR3 coding sequence is TGTGCCAGCAGCCCCCATTTAGGGGAGAGCCCCTACGAGCAGTACTTC. Translated, it gives CASSPHLGESPYEQYF.

This clonotype was found once. The rearrangement uses TRBV29-1 and TRBJ1-2; D gene ambiguous. Trimming removed 7 bases from V and 2 bases from J, with 20 bases in between. This CDR3 spans 15 amino acids. The germline gives CDR1 SQVTM, CDR2 ANQGSEA. This CDR3 reads CSALLRAGRNYGYTF. DNA of the CDR3: TGCAGCGCACTCCTACGGGCAGGAAGGAACTATGGCTACACCTTC.

This clonotype has at least ten counts. The rearrangement uses TRBV29-1 and TRBJ2-3; 8 bases fit TRBD2. V lost 4 bases, J lost 0 bases, and 6 bases stayed unmatched. Germline V lookup: CDR1 SQVTM, CDR2 ANQGSEA. The CDR3 length is 15 residues. This CDR3 reads CSVATSALSTDTQYF. In DNA form, the CDR3 reads TGCAGCGTTGCGACTAGCGCCCTAAGCACAGATACGCAGTATTTT.

This clonotype was observed at least ten times. J is TRBJ1-2 and V is TRBV10-3; D gene unclear. The CDR3 contains 13 residues. The V gene's germline CDR1 is ENHRY and CDR2 SYGVKD. Trimming cost V 4 bases and J 8 bases, with 14 bases left between them. The chain's CDR3 is CAISGPASFGYTF. CDR3 DNA: TGTGCCATCAGTGGGCCAGCCTCCTTCGGCTACACCTTC.

The rearrangement joins TRBV24-1 to TRBJ2-2; TRBD1 aligns across 7 bases. This CDR3 comprises 16 residues. After removal of 4 bases from V and 3 bases from J, the junction contained 7 bases not matched to a gene. Germline V gene lookup returns CDR1 KGHDR and CDR2 SFDVKD. CDR3 bases: TGTGCCACCAGTGACCCGACAGGGTTGGACACCGGGGAGCTGTTTTTT. Its translation is CATSDPTGLDTGELFF.

The V gene is TRBV9, the J gene TRBJ2-5, with TRBD1 as a possible D gene (5 bases). V lost 3 bases to trimming and J lost 7 bases, with 13 bases between them. The CDR3 runs to 13 residues. CDR1 is SGDLS, CDR2 YYNGEE, per germline. In DNA, the CDR3 is TGTGCCAGCAGCGCGGACACCTGGGGGACCCAGTACTTC. Its translation: CASSADTWGTQYF.

This sequence joins TRBV6-1 and TRBJ1-2; unclear D gene. This CDR3 is built from 15 residues. Germline CDR1 and CDR2: MNHNS and SASEGT. V dropped 2 bases and J dropped 4 bases, with 14 bases sitting between them. CDR3 DNA sequence: TGTGCCAGCAGTGAATCTGGGGATGTGATCTATGGCTACACCTTC. This translates into CASSESGDVIYGYTF.

This clonotype has at least ten counts. The V call is TRBV20-1, the J call TRBJ1-2, with 8 bases fitting TRBD1. V shed 3 bases, J shed 4 bases, and the junction held 10 bases outside the gene matches. Germline-derived CDR1 and CDR2 are DFQATT and SNEGSKA (reference sequence). The CDR3 has 15 residues. CDR3 nucleotide sequence: TGCAGTGCTAGCGGGCCAGGGGGCGGGGGCTATGGCTACACCTTC. It specifies CSASGPGGGGYGYTF.